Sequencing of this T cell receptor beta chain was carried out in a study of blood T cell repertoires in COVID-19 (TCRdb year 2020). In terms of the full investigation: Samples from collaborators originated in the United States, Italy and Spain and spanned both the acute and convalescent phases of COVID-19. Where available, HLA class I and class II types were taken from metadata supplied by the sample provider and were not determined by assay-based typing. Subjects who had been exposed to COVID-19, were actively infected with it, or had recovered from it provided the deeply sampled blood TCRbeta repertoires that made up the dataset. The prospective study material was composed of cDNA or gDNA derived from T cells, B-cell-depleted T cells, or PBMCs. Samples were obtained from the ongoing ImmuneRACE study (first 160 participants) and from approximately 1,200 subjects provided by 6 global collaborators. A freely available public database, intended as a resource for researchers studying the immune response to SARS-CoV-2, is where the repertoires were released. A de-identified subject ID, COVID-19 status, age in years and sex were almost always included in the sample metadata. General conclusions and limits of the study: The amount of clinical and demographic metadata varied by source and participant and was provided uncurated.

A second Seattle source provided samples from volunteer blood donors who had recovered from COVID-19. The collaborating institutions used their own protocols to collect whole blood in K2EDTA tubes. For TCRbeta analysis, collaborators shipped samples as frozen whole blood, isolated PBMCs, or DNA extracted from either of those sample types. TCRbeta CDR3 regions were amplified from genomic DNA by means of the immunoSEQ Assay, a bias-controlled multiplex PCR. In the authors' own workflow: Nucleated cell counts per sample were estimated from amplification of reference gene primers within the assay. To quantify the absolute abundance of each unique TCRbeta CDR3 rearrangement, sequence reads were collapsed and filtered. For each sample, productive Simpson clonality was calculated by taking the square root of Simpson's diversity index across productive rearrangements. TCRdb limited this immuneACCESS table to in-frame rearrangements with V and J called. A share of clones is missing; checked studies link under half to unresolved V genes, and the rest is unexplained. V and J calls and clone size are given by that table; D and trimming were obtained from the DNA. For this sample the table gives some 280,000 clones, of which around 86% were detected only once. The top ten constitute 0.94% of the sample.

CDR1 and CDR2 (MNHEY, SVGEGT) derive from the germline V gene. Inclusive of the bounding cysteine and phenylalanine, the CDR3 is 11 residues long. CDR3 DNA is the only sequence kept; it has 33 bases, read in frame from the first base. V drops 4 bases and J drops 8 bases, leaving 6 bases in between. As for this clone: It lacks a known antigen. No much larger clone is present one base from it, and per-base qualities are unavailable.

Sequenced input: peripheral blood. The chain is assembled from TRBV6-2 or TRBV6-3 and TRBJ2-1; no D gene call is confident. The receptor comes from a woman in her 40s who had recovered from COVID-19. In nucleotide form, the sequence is TGTGCCAGCAGTTCTTTTGATGAGCAGTTCTTC. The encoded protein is CASSSFDEQFF.